This passage covers 27 T cell receptor beta chains from one sample sequenced in a study of technical replicates of blood from a handful of donors. The repertoire was sequenced with immunoSEQ multiplex PCR; TCRdb's copy has only in-frame clones and lacks some. Of about 59,000 clones listed, approximately 92% are singletons. Material: PBMCs. The receptors stem from a human donor in good health. Some clones in this sample may be carry-over from other donors' samples.

This sequence joins TRBV7-2 and TRBJ2-1; 10 positions agree with TRBD2. Unmatched junction bases numbered 6, after V lost 5 bases and J lost 8 bases. Germline V gene sequence: CDR1 SGHTA, CDR2 FQGNSA. The CDR3 is 14 amino acids. Written as DNA, the CDR3 is TGTGCCAGCAGCCCCGGACTAGCGGAGTATGAGCAGTTCTTC. Encoded protein: CASSPGLAEYEQFF.

This clone was seen once. The chain couples TRBV2 to TRBJ1-1; D is ambiguous. V was clipped by 3 bases and J by 4 bases, with 15 bases between them. This CDR3 region has 15 residues. The V gene's germline CDR1 is SNHLY and CDR2 FYNNEI. The CDR3 loop reads CASSDAAARGTEAFF. The CDR3 nucleotides read TGTGCCAGCAGTGATGCCGCGGCCCGAGGCACTGAAGCTTTCTTT.

V gene TRBV19 combines with J gene TRBJ2-1; possible D gene TRBD2, 6 bases. The CDR3 length is 13 residues. Germline V gene data show CDR1 as LNHDA and CDR2 as SQIVND (reference sequence). Trimming removed 5 bases at V and 10 bases at J, with 15 bases between. CDR3: CASSHLRGKEQFF. The CDR3, as DNA: TGTGCCAGTAGTCACCTCCGGGGGAAAGAGCAGTTCTTC.

This chain uses TRBV7-2 with TRBJ2-1, with 12 bases fitting TRBD2. Looked up from germline, CDR1 is SGHTA and CDR2 is FQGNSA. After removal of 6 bases from V and 7 bases from J, the junction contained 19 bases not matched to a gene. This CDR3 has 19 amino acids. The CDR3 reads CASRISGLAGFATGNEQFF. In DNA, the CDR3 is TGTGCCAGCAGAATATCGGGACTAGCGGGTTTCGCCACTGGGAATGAGCAGTTCTTC.

The chain links TRBV9 to TRBJ1-1; TRBD1 matches at 8 bases. Germline V gene sequence: CDR1 SGDLS, CDR2 YYNGEE. The V gene end was trimmed by 4 bases and the J gene end by 5 bases; junction bases not matched to a gene: 7. The CDR3 is made up of 14 amino acids. CDR3 amino acids: CASSTGQGGTEAFF. CDR3 in DNA: TGTGCCAGCAGCACCGGACAGGGAGGGACTGAAGCTTTCTTT. Based on the CDR3 plus reference TRBV9 and TRBJ1-1, the full variable domain is DSGVTQTPKHLITATGQRVTLRCSPRSGDLSVYWYQQSLDQGLQFLIQYYNGEERAKGNILERFSAQQFPDLHSELNLSSLELGDSALYFCASSTGQGGTEAFFGQGTRLTVV.

The chain employs TRBV9 and TRBJ1-1, with TRBD1 matching 9 bases. This CDR3 is built from 18 residues. CDR1 and CDR2 (germline): SGDLS, YYNGEE. The V segment lost 1 base and the J segment 0 bases; nucleotides outside the gene matches: 10. The CDR3 nucleotides read TGTGCCAGCAGCGTAAGTCGGGGACAGGGCGGCATGAACACTGAAGCTTTCTTT. Encoded protein: CASSVSRGQGGMNTEAFF.

The rearrangement uses TRBV25-1 and TRBJ2-3; TRBD2 matches at 8 bases. The V segment lost 4 bases and the J segment 0 bases; nucleotides outside the gene matches: 6. This CDR3 contains 16 residues. CDR1 MGHDK and CDR2 SYGVNS come from the germline V gene. The CDR3 DNA sequence: TGTGCCAGCAGTGCAGGACTAGCAGAGAGCACAGATACGCAGTATTTT. Translation gives CASSAGLAESTDTQYF. The whole variable domain, remainder taken from reference TRBV25-1 and TRBJ2-3, is EADIYQTPRYLVIGTGKKITLECSQTMGHDKMYWYQQDPGMELHLIHYSYGVNSTEKGDLSSESTVSRIRTEHFPLTLESARPSHTSQYLCASSAGLAESTDTQYFGPGTRLTVL.

The V call is TRBV9, the J call TRBJ2-3; possible D gene TRBD2, 5 bases. This CDR3 contains 16 residues. The V gene lost 4 bases and the J gene lost 6 bases, with 21 bases spanning the gap. Germline CDR1 reads SGDLS; CDR2 reads YYNGEE. CDR3 DNA sequence: TGTGCCAGCAGCCCCCGATACGGGGTGGGAGTTGATACGCAGTATTTT. Protein sequence: CASSPRYGVGVDTQYF.

The chain has TRBV7-2 and TRBJ2-3; no clear D gene. Germline values: CDR1 SGHTA, CDR2 FQGNSA. This CDR3 is 13 amino acids long. With 5 bases removed from V and 4 bases from J, the gap between germline ends came to 10 bases. In nucleotides, the CDR3 is TGTGCCAGCAGCCCAGACTGGGCAGATACGCAGTATTTT. Translating it yields CASSPDWADTQYF.

This clone is a singleton in its sample. This chain joins TRBV6-5 and TRBJ2-5; D may be TRBD2 (6 bases). Trimming took off 0 bases at V and 5 bases at J, with 13 bases between the two ends. Germline CDR1 reads MNHEY; CDR2 reads SVGAGI. The CDR3 consists of 15 residues. CDR3 DNA: TGTGCCAGCAGTTACTCCGGTAGGGCGGGGGAGACCCAGTACTTC. Its protein is CASSYSGRAGETQYF.

The chain joins TRBV10-3 to TRBJ1-4; D gene ambiguous. Germline-derived CDR1 and CDR2 are ENHRY and SYGVKD. Trimming removed 0 bases at V and 4 bases at J, with 9 bases between. This CDR3 is 15 amino acids long. The CDR3 DNA follows: TGTGCCATCAGTGAGTCTGCGGGGAATAATGAAAAACTGTTTTTT. It is translated as CAISESAGNNEKLFF.

V usage is TRBV6-6 and J usage is TRBJ2-1; D gene unclear. The CDR3 is made up of 14 amino acids. The germline V and J ends were trimmed by 7 bases and 4 bases, with 14 bases remaining between them. CDR1 and CDR2 from the germline V gene are MNHNY and SVGAGI (reference sequence). The CDR3 nucleotides read TGTGCCAGCAACCCGCGGAGCGTTTACAATGAGCAGTTCTTC. Amino acid sequence: CASNPRSVYNEQFF.

The chain carries TRBV7-9 and TRBJ1-6; possibly TRBD1 for D (5 bases). Germline assignment: CDR1 SEHNR and CDR2 FQNEAQ (reference sequence). V was clipped by 1 base and J by 5 bases, with 6 bases between them. This CDR3 comprises 14 residues. The CDR3 is CASSLGTNNSPLHF. CDR3 sequence (DNA): TGTGCCAGCAGCTTAGGGACAAATAATTCACCCCTCCACTTT.

This clone came up once. V is TRBV4-2 and J is TRBJ1-1; 9 nucleotides align to TRBD1. The CDR3 has 15 residues. Germline V gene lookup returns CDR1 LGHNA and CDR2 YNFKEQ. J lost 4 bases, V lost 2 bases, and 5 bases had no gene match. CDR3 nucleotides: TGTGCCAGCAGCCAACCCGGACAGGGGACCACTGAAGCTTTCTTT. Protein sequence: CASSQPGQGTTEAFF.

This clone was recorded only once. V usage is TRBV5-1 and J usage is TRBJ2-2; a weak D match, TRBD2 (6 bases). V was trimmed by 4 bases and J by 4 bases, leaving 8 bases between them. The CDR3 contains 13 residues. The germline V gene has CDR1 SGHRS and CDR2 YFSETQ. The CDR3 loop is CASSRESTGELFF. The CDR3 nucleotides are TGCGCCAGCAGCCGGGAGAGCACCGGGGAGCTGTTTTTT.

The rearrangement joins TRBV30 to TRBJ1-5; D might be TRBD1 (6 bases). The length of the CDR3 is 13 residues. Trimming stripped 3 bases from V and 3 bases from J, with 9 bases between. Per germline, CDR1 GTSNPN and CDR2 SVGIG (reference sequence). The DNA for the CDR3 is TGTGCCTGGAGCCGGGACACCAATCAGCCCCAGCATTTT. It specifies CAWSRDTNQPQHF.

CDR3 loop: CASSPGNRGSTEAFF. Written as DNA, the CDR3 is TGTGCCAGCAGCCCCGGGAATAGGGGGTCCACTGAAGCTTTCTTT. The chain combines TRBV7-6 with TRBJ1-1; TRBD1 is a possible D gene (6 bases). Between the trimmed V and J ends, which lost 5 bases and 4 bases, there was a span of 17 bases. In germline, CDR1 is SGHVS, CDR2 FNYEAQ. CDR3 length equals 15 residues.

V is TRBV10-3 and J is TRBJ2-2, with TRBD2 as a possible D gene (5 bases). The ends were cut back, 6 bases at V and 7 bases at J, with 15 bases in the middle. CDR3 length: 14 amino acids. Germline CDR1 and CDR2: ENHRY and SYGVKD. CDR3 in amino acids: CAISGVPDGGELFF. DNA for the CDR3: TGTGCCATCAGCGGGGTACCCGACGGCGGGGAGCTGTTTTTT.

The chain recombines TRBV6-5 with TRBJ2-5; possibly TRBD1 for D (6 bases). V was shortened by 6 bases and J by 2 bases, with 10 bases between the two germline ends. CDR3 length: 13 residues. Germline V gene lookup returns CDR1 MNHEY and CDR2 SVGAGI. CDR3: CASSVDSQETQYF. In nucleotides, the CDR3 is TGTGCCAGCAGCGTGGACAGTCAAGAGACCCAGTACTTC.

The rearrangement uses TRBV2 and TRBJ2-2; D is undetermined. The germline gives CDR1 SNHLY, CDR2 FYNNEI. The CDR3 totals 15 residues. V was trimmed by 6 bases and J by 0 bases, leaving 11 bases between them. The CDR3 DNA sequence: TGTGCCAGCAGCGAATTTCCCGCGAACACCGGGGAGCTGTTTTTT. Encoded protein: CASSEFPANTGELFF.

V is TRBV7-2 and J is TRBJ1-3; D unresolved. CDR1 and CDR2 from the germline V gene are SGHTA and FQGNSA. The CDR3 covers 17 residues. V lost 2 bases and J 0 bases, leaving 14 bases between the germline ends. CDR3 sequence: CASSLMADGISGNTIYF. For the CDR3, the DNA is TGTGCCAGCAGCTTAATGGCCGACGGGATCTCTGGAAACACCATATATTTT.

V and J are TRBV5-6 and TRBJ2-7; 9 bases line up with TRBD1. Germline V lookup: CDR1 SGHDT, CDR2 YYEEEE. The CDR3 totals 15 residues. V dropped 4 bases and J dropped 6; count of bases not matched to a gene: 11. The CDR3 nucleotides are TGTGCCAGCAGCCCGGGTACAGGGGGCTCGGGCGAGCAGTACTTC. This gives the protein CASSPGTGGSGEQYF.

This sequence joins TRBV7-9 and TRBJ1-6; 8 bases line up with TRBD1. Unmatched junction bases numbered 6, after V lost 5 bases and J lost 6 bases. Germline CDR1 SEHNR, CDR2 FQNEAQ (reference sequence). This CDR3 is 15 amino acids long. CDR3 sequence: CASSPSQGGNSPLHF. For the CDR3, the DNA is TGTGCCAGCAGCCCTTCACAGGGGGGTAATTCACCCCTCCACTTT.

J is TRBJ2-5 and V is TRBV7-8; TRBD2 aligns across 8 bases. The V and J ends lost 5 bases and 5 bases, in that order; junction bases with no gene match: 16. This CDR3 contains 17 residues. In germline, CDR1 is SGHVS, CDR2 FQNEAQ. Here the CDR3 reads CASSPIAGTLALETQYF. The CDR3 DNA reads TGTGCCAGCAGCCCGATAGCGGGGACACTGGCTTTGGAGACCCAGTACTTC.

This sequence joins TRBV5-1 and TRBJ1-3, with D tentatively TRBD1 (6 bases). This CDR3 spans 14 amino acids. CDR1 and CDR2 from the germline V gene are SGHRS and YFSETQ. Between the trimmed V and J ends, which lost 0 bases and 4 bases, there was a span of 8 bases. The CDR3 DNA reads TGCGCCAGCAGCTTGGCAGGGGTCGGAAACACCATATATTTT. This gives the protein CASSLAGVGNTIYF.

V gene TRBV2 combines with J gene TRBJ1-6, with 7 bases matching TRBD1. Germline CDR1 reads SNHLY; CDR2 reads FYNNEI. The CDR3 spans 12 residues. Trimming removed 6 bases from V and 10 bases from J; junction bases left unmatched: 3. The CDR3 DNA follows: TGTGCCAGCAGCCAGGGGGGATCACCCCTCCACTTT. Amino acids: CASSQGGSPLHF.

Details on this clone: A junction boundary mismatches the germline segment, possibly from a read error. This chain uses TRBV20-1 with TRBJ1-2, with D maybe TRBD1 (5 bases). The CDR3 covers 11 residues. Germline values: CDR1 DFQATT, CDR2 SNEGSKA (reference sequence). This CDR3 is CSARWSRETFF. The CDR3 DNA reads TGCAGTGCTCGGTGGTCCAGGGAAACGTTCTTC.